Listed below are T cell receptor beta chains from one sample, sequenced in a study of beta chain features in type 1 diabetes. The table came from immunoSEQ multiplex PCR; TCRdb's copy has only in-frame clones and leaves some out. The table shows tens of thousands of clones, with roughly 69% occurring only once. Sequencing was carried out using Tregs from blood. Receptors were obtained from a man between 18 and 29 years old with type 1 diabetes. Both conserved end residues are part of each CDR3. The size of a clone is reported for some rows only, either as once, few or many, or as a class for expanded clones.

clone_size	v_call	cdr3_aa
.	TRBV7-2	CASSLGTLNTGELFF
.	TRBV18	CASSPNPGLGEQYF
.	TRBV4-2	CASSPRGLAGGTNEQFF
once	TRBV28	CASSHYRGNQPQHF
once	TRBV29-1	CSAGGQGAASFYGYTF
.	TRBV4-2	CASSQLAYANTGELFF
.	TRBV27	CASSFGGGQPQHF
.	TRBV7-2	CASSFSGTVAGTEAFF
few	TRBV18	CASSPIAGAQSTDTQYF
.	TRBV6-5	CASRGDRGPGNEQFF
.	TRBV5-4	CASKKQGALGEQYF
.	TRBV9	CASSAGTDRNTIYF
few	TRBV6-5	CASRHLAGGPSTQYF
.	TRBV5-1	CASSLEAGNSGANVLTF
.	TRBV5-6	CASIKVGGGTYNEQFF
.	TRBV10-3	CAISGTTLRGSSSYEQYF
medium-sized	TRBV28	CASSRLLTPTGFLDNEQFF
.	TRBV7-2	CASSLAAFSGNTIYF
few	TRBV6-5	CASRSSGGVGGGQFF
few	TRBV4-2	CASSQDPGNRGGAFF
.	TRBV12-2	CASRSKQRLAGGRETQYF
.	TRBV5-1	CASRRGLAGDTDTQYF
.	TRBV6-1	CASSDHRPPNEQFF
.	TRBV5-1	CASSSVQLTGIYNEQFF
.	TRBV27	CASKFGGVLRGETQYF
few	TRBV27	CASSPRGLASYNEQFF